A single sample gave rise to the 25 T cell receptor beta chains below, sequenced in a study of cytomegalovirus exposure and HLA in healthy donors. With 60 Vbeta and 13 Jbeta primers, the PCR was carried out. The protocol was immunoSEQ multiplex PCR, while the TCRdb copy is restricted to in-frame clones and leaves out a portion. Among just over 150,000 clones listed, approximately 84% were seen once. Sequences were obtained from PBMCs. The receptors derive from a woman in her late teens or twenties in good health and CMV-seronegative.

The rearrangement links TRBV21-1 to TRBJ1-5; the table's D gene call, TRBD1, was not cross checked with the DNA. TRBV21-1 constitutes a pseudogene. The CDR3 is made up of 14 amino acids. The CDR3, as DNA: TGTGCCAGCAGCAACCGGGACAGGGGTCAGCCCCAGCATTTT. Its protein is CASSNRDRGQPQHF.

CDR3 residues: CASSYEVGSYNEQFF. The CDR3 DNA reads as TGTGCCAGCAGTTACGAGGTTGGCTCCTACAATGAGCAGTTCTTC. The rearrangement uses TRBV6-5 and TRBJ2-1; the D is unclear. CDR1 and CDR2 (germline): MNHEY, SVGAGI. The CDR3 extends over 15 amino acids. Trimming pared 2 bases from V and 0 bases from J, leaving 8 bases between.

This chain connects TRBV2 to TRBJ2-3; 7 bases match TRBD2. The CDR3 has 13 amino acids. The ends lost 6 bases at V and 6 bases at J; junction bases unmatched: 6. Germline values: CDR1 SNHLY, CDR2 FYNNEI. CDR3 protein: CASSPLLADTQYF. Here the CDR3 DNA reads TGTGCCAGCAGCCCACTACTAGCGGATACGCAGTATTTT.

This clone turned up a few times. This sample also contains other DNA sequences that code for the same CDR3. This chain joins TRBV27 and TRBJ2-1; D is unclear. Trimming cost V 4 bases and J 4 bases, with 5 bases left between them. This CDR3 region has 12 residues. Germline assignment: CDR1 MNHEY and CDR2 SMNVEV (reference sequence). CDR3 amino acids: CASSSVYNEQFF. CDR3 in DNA: TGTGCCAGCAGTTCGGTATACAATGAGCAGTTCTTC.

The gene calls are TRBV15 and TRBJ2-1, with D perhaps TRBD2 (6 bases). Germline assignment: CDR1 LNHNV and CDR2 YYDKDF (reference sequence). This CDR3 comprises 15 residues. V gave up 5 bases and J gave up 0 bases, with 11 bases separating them. The DNA of the CDR3 is TGTGCCACCAGCCGTAATAGCGGCTCCTACAATGAGCAGTTCTTC. Its translation is CATSRNSGSYNEQFF.

The chain has TRBV7-2 and TRBJ1-5; 9 nucleotides agree with TRBD1. Germline V gene sequence: CDR1 SGHTA, CDR2 FQGNSA. The CDR3 is made up of 18 amino acids. V trimming: 0 bases; J trimming: 9 bases; junction bases outside the gene matches: 15. This CDR3 reads CASSLAGVRSQGARPQHF. For the CDR3, the DNA is TGTGCCAGCAGCTTAGCGGGGGTGAGGTCACAGGGGGCGCGGCCCCAGCATTTT.

The genes are TRBV5-1 and TRBJ2-2; TRBD1 aligns across 7 bases. Germline CDR1 and CDR2: SGHRS and YFSETQ. The CDR3 is 16 residues long. The ends lost 2 bases at V and 1 base at J; junction bases unmatched: 5. In DNA form, the CDR3 reads TGCGCCAGCAGCTTAGGGACAGTGGGGAACACCGGGGAGCTGTTTTTT. Amino acid sequence: CASSLGTVGNTGELFF.

The rearrangement joins TRBV7-9 to TRBJ2-1, with D tentatively TRBD1 (6 bases). The CDR3 runs 14 residues. Germline V gene lookup returns CDR1 SEHNR and CDR2 FQNEAQ (reference sequence). With 0 bases removed from V and 9 bases from J, the gap between germline ends came to 12 bases. Here the CDR3 DNA reads TGTGCCAGCAGCTTAGCGTCGACAGGAGCTGAGCAGTTCTTC. Residues: CASSLASTGAEQFF.

This clone was detected only a few times. This chain connects TRBV6-1 to TRBJ2-1; D is possibly TRBD1 (5 bases). The CDR3 spans 13 residues. Germline V lookup: CDR1 MNHNS, CDR2 SASEGT. Trimming removed 6 bases at V and 2 bases at J, with 8 bases between. The CDR3 DNA follows: TGTGCCAGCAGACTGACAGCCTACAATGAGCAGTTCTTC. This sequence encodes CASRLTAYNEQFF.

Here the CDR3 DNA reads TGTGCCAGCAGCCAAGATACATCTGGGGCCAACGTCCTGACTTTC. Its translation is CASSQDTSGANVLTF. This rearrangement joins TRBV4-2 to TRBJ2-6; D ambiguous. CDR1 LGHNA and CDR2 YNFKEQ come from the germline V gene. V was shortened by 0 bases and J by 1 base, with 4 bases between the two germline ends. This CDR3 has 15 amino acids.

On this clone itself: In the same sample, other DNA sequences code for this CDR3. The chain carries TRBV9 and TRBJ2-7; D unclear. Germline V gives CDR1 SGDLS, CDR2 YYNGEE. V dropped 0 bases and J dropped 4 bases, with 8 bases sitting between them. There are 13 residues in the CDR3. The CDR3 nucleotides read TGTGCCAGCAGCGTAGTGCCAGGATACGAGCAGTACTTC. Protein product: CASSVVPGYEQYF.

The V gene is TRBV5-6, the J gene TRBJ2-2, with 8 bases that match TRBD2. Looked up from germline, CDR1 is SGHDT and CDR2 is YYEEEE. V shed 5 bases and J 6 bases; nucleotides not matched to a gene: 12. This CDR3 region has 16 residues. CDR3 protein: CASSYIDPAGAGELFF. CDR3 DNA: TGTGCCAGCAGTTACATTGACCCAGCGGGGGCCGGGGAGCTGTTTTTT.

The chain recombines TRBV27 with TRBJ2-2; maybe TRBD2 (6 bases). V shed 6 bases and J shed 0 bases, with 14 bases lying between them. The germline V gene encodes CDR1 MNHEY and CDR2 SMNVEV (reference sequence). This CDR3 is built from 16 residues. The CDR3 spells CASRRDPSPNTGELFF. CDR3 coding DNA: TGTGCCAGCAGGCGGGACCCCTCTCCGAACACCGGGGAGCTGTTTTTT.

The rearrangement uses TRBV9 and TRBJ1-2, with 10 bases fitting TRBD1. CDR1 is SGDLS and CDR2 is YYNGEE in the germline V gene. Losses at the gene ends were 5 bases for V and 7 bases for J; bases not matched to a gene: 5. The CDR3 consists of 13 residues. CDR3 sequence (DNA): TGTGCCAGCAGGCGGGACAGGGGTTTTGGCTACACCTTC. Its translation is CASRRDRGFGYTF.

This sequence joins TRBV27 and TRBJ2-5; TRBD1 agrees at 12 bases. The better agreement between TRBJ2-7 and the DNA end casts doubt on the J call. The CDR3 consists of 14 residues. Germline V gene sequence: CDR1 MNHEY, CDR2 SMNVEV (reference sequence). This chain's CDR3 is CATRLGQGAYEQYF. In DNA, the CDR3 is TGTGCCACTCGCTTGGGACAGGGGGCATACGAGCAGTACTTC.

The J gene is TRBJ2-3, the V gene TRBV7-9, with 10 bases identical to TRBD1. The germline CDR1 and CDR2 sequences are SEHNR and FQNEAQ (reference sequence). The ends lost 3 bases at V and 3 bases at J; junction bases unmatched: 3. The length of the CDR3 is 15 residues. CDR3 sequence reads: CASSLSDRGTDTQYF. Written as DNA, the CDR3 is TGTGCCAGCAGCTTGTCGGACAGGGGGACAGATACGCAGTATTTT.

This chain joins TRBV6-6 and TRBJ1-2; the D gene is possibly TRBD1 (5 bases). Trimming removed 2 bases from V and 8 bases from J, with 15 bases in between. The CDR3 covers 14 residues. Germline V CDR1 and CDR2: MNHNY, SVGAGI (reference sequence). The DNA for the CDR3 is TGTGCCAGCAGTTACGCCACAGGCAGTCGGGGCTACACCTTC. This codes for CASSYATGSRGYTF.

The genes are TRBV28 and TRBJ2-7; TRBD1 matches 7 bases. Germline V CDR1 and CDR2: MDHEN, SYDVKM. The CDR3 spans 14 residues. The trim removed 6 bases at V and 3 bases at J, leaving 8 bases unmatched. The CDR3 spells CASSRTGALYEQYF. The CDR3 region has the DNA TGTGCCAGCAGCCGTACAGGGGCGCTCTACGAGCAGTACTTC. Full variable domain (outside the CDR3, taken from reference TRBV28 and TRBJ2-7): DVKVTQSSRYLVKRTGEKVFLECVQDMDHENMFWYRQDPGLGLRLIYFSYDVKMKEKGDIPEGYSVSREKKERFSLILESASTNQTSMYLCASSRTGALYEQYFGPGTRLTVT.

The chain uses TRBV6-5 and TRBJ2-5; D is possibly TRBD2 (5 bases). V gave up 3 bases and J gave up 5 bases, with 7 bases separating them. The germline CDR1 and CDR2 sequences are MNHEY and SVGAGI. The CDR3 consists of 12 residues. Written as DNA, the CDR3 is TGTGCCAGCAGTTATACGGGGGAGACCCAGTACTTC. Amino acids: CASSYTGETQYF.

This chain uses TRBV28 with TRBJ1-4; D unresolved. CDR1 and CDR2 (germline): MDHEN, SYDVKM. The CDR3 loop spans 15 amino acids. Trimming took 4 bases from V and 8 from J, leaving 17 bases between them. The CDR3 DNA sequence: TGTGCCAGCAGTTCGAATCCCGGGATCGGGGAAAAACTGTTTTTT. Translated, it gives CASSSNPGIGEKLFF.

V and J are TRBV18 and TRBJ2-1, with TRBD2 matching 11 bases. The J segment lost 4 bases and the V segment lost 4 bases, leaving 3 bases of the junction unmatched. Germline assignment: CDR1 KGHSH and CDR2 LQKENI. This CDR3 is 15 amino acids long. CDR3 DNA sequence: TGTGCCAGCTCACAGACTAGCGGGACTTACAATGAGCAGTTCTTC. It yields the protein CASSQTSGTYNEQFF.

This clone was counted a few times. J is TRBJ2-3 and V is TRBV5-1, with a weak D call TRBD1 (6 bases). V was cut by 0 bases and J by 1 base, with 6 bases left in between. The CDR3 is made up of 14 amino acids. Germline V lookup: CDR1 SGHRS, CDR2 YFSETQ. The CDR3 protein is CASSLEGGTDTQYF. CDR3 DNA: TGCGCCAGCAGCTTGGAGGGGGGCACAGATACGCAGTATTTT.

V gene TRBV4-1 combines with J gene TRBJ1-6; 9 nucleotides align to TRBD1. The CDR3 extends over 16 amino acids. V lost 5 bases, J lost 9 bases, and 11 bases stayed unmatched. CDR1 MGHRA and CDR2 YSYEKL come from the germline V gene. The CDR3, as DNA: TGCGCCAGCAGCTCAGGGTTGGACAGGGGTATTTCACCCCTCCACTTT. It encodes CASSSGLDRGISPLHF.

The chain combines TRBV19 with TRBJ1-5; D is perhaps TRBD1 (6 bases). V was shortened by 8 bases and J by 2 bases, with 19 bases between the two germline ends. The germline CDR1 and CDR2 sequences are LNHDA and SQIVND (reference sequence). There are 16 residues in the CDR3. The CDR3 DNA reads TGTGCCAGTGGGGGGGCCCAGGGTTTGGGCAATCAGCCCCAGCATTTT. Translation gives CASGGAQGLGNQPQHF.

This chain connects TRBV28 to TRBJ2-3; D not certain. Trimming removed 5 bases at V and 3 bases at J, with 9 bases between. This CDR3 is built from 13 residues. The germline V gene encodes CDR1 MDHEN and CDR2 SYDVKM. CDR3 in DNA: TGTGCCAGCAGTCCTATAGAGACAGATACGCAGTATTTT. Translation gives CASSPIETDTQYF.